One sample yielded the 7 T cell receptor beta chains listed below, sequenced in a study of long-term antiretroviral therapy in people with HIV. The assay, immunoSEQ v3.0, was run at survey level. This table comes from immunoSEQ multiplex PCR, and its TCRdb copy is limited to in-frame clones, with some not included. Altogether 16,000 or so clones are present, over 70% being singletons, with the ten largest covering about a fifth. The sample here was unsorted PBMCs, taken 2.1 years after starting antiretroviral therapy. These receptors were obtained from a man aged 35 to 55 with HIV.

This sequence joins TRBV6-5 and TRBJ1-2; TRBD1 matches at 10 bases. The CDR3 has 14 amino acids. The ends lost 6 bases at V and 6 bases at J; junction bases unmatched: 7. CDR1 and CDR2 from the germline V gene are MNHEY and SVGAGI. CDR3 loop: CASRDLTGGHGYTF. CDR3 DNA: TGTGCCAGCAGAGATCTGACAGGGGGCCATGGCTACACCTTC.

The chain is built from TRBV5-1 and TRBJ2-7, with D possibly TRBD1 on 6 matching bases. The CDR3 covers 14 residues. The ends were cut back, 0 bases at V and 2 bases at J, with 9 bases in the middle. Germline V CDR1 and CDR2: SGHRS, YFSETQ. In nucleotides, the CDR3 is TGCGCCAGCAGCTTGGACAGGGCTACCTACGAGCAGTACTTC. It specifies CASSLDRATYEQYF.

The CDR3 here is CASSPVSLRVTYEQYF. The CDR3 bases are TGTGCCAGCTCACCGGTCAGTCTCAGAGTTACCTACGAGCAGTACTTC. V is TRBV18 and J is TRBJ2-7, with D uncertain. V lost 3 bases and J 2 bases, leaving 17 bases between the germline ends. This CDR3 has 16 residues. Germline V CDR1 and CDR2: KGHSH, LQKENI.

The chain is built from TRBV10-3 and TRBJ1-6; weak D call: TRBD1 (6 bases). Trimming stripped 6 bases from V and 10 bases from J, with 19 bases between. The CDR3 has 15 residues. Germline V CDR1 and CDR2: ENHRY, SYGVKD. CDR3 protein: CAISPEAGASSPLHF. The CDR3 nucleotides are TGTGCCATCAGCCCAGAGGCAGGGGCGTCCTCACCCCTCCACTTT.

The J gene is TRBJ1-1, the V gene TRBV5-1; possible D gene TRBD1, 6 bases. CDR3 length: 13 residues. Germline V CDR1 and CDR2: SGHRS, YFSETQ. V was clipped by 2 bases and J by 3 bases, with 8 bases between them. Written as DNA, the CDR3 is TGCGCCAGCAGCTTCAACAGGGACACTGAAGCTTTCTTT. Translated, it gives CASSFNRDTEAFF.

The chain combines TRBV27 with TRBJ1-1; D is uncertain. V was cut by 8 bases and J by 3 bases, with 13 bases left in between. CDR1 MNHEY and CDR2 SMNVEV come from the germline V gene (reference sequence). The CDR3 length is 13 residues. CDR3 coding DNA: TGTGCCAGCTCGGTGGTTCGGGACACTGAAGCTTTCTTT. It translates to CASSVVRDTEAFF.

The CDR3 DNA follows: TGTGCCAGCAGCTGGCAGGTTAACACCGGGGAGCTGTTTTTT. Protein: CASSWQVNTGELFF. The J gene is TRBJ2-2, the V gene TRBV11-2, with D uncertain. V lost 4 bases, J lost 2 bases, and 8 bases lay in between. Germline-derived CDR1 and CDR2 are SGHAT and FQNNGV. CDR3 length: 14 amino acids.